Included here is one T cell receptor (beta chain) sequence, with context. The antigen is not known. Given a far larger clone just one base away, this is likely a sequencing read error. Other nucleotide sequences in the sample specify the same CDR3. On ten immunoSEQ deep assay plates, unsorted PBMC DNA was sequenced. As originally analysed: ImmunoSEQ only sent back junction sequences with no quality scores, so filtering was done differently. TCRdb's table, derived via immunoSEQ multiplex PCR, lists solely in-frame clones and lacks some. V, J and clone size derive from that table, while D and trimming were established from the DNA sequence. The data hold 450,000 to 500,000 clones, with about 84% observed a single time. This record comes from a study of shared clonotypes between healthy human individuals. The study, taken as a whole, reports: Sequencing depth was expected to affect clonotype sharing among donors.

Sequenced sample: PBMCs. This clonotype originated in a woman aged 40-49 years in good health. Some clones in this sample may be carry-over from other donors' samples.

The CDR3 DNA sequence: TGTGCCTGGAGTGGGGAAAGGCTGGCCAACGAGCAGTACTTT. Protein: CAWSGERLANEQYF. The rearrangement links TRBV30 to TRBJ2-7; no clear D gene. The V gene's germline CDR1 is GTSNPN and CDR2 SVGIG (reference sequence). CDR3 size: 14 residues.